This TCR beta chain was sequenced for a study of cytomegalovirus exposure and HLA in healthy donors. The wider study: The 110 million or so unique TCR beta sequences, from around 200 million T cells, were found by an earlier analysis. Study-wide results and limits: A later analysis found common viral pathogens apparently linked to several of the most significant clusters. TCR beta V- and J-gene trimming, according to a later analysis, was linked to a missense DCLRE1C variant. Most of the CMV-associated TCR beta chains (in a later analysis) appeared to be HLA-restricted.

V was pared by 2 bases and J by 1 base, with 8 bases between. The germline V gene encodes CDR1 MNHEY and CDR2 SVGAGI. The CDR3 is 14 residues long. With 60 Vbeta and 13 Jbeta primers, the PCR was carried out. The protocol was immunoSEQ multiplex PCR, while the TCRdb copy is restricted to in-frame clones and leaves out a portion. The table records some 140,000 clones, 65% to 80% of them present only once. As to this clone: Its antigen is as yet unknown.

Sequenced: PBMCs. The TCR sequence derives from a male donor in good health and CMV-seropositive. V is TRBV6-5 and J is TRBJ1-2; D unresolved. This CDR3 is CASSYAGVNYGYTF. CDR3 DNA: TGTGCCAGCAGTTACGCGGGAGTTAACTATGGCTACACCTTC.